The 26 T cell receptor beta chains presented below share a single source sample, sequenced in a study of blood T cells in healthy people across ages. Primers used in a second PCR of roughly 6 to 12 cycles were a sample-barcoded 5' primer and a J-beta primer mix. TCRdb called the 5' RACE reads again in MiXCR, with one record for every CDR3 protein. This sample has about 640,000 distinct CDR3 sequences, with 25% to 30% found just once. The sequencing sample was made of blood. The receptors here all came from a woman older than 75 in good health.

This clonotype was seen a few times. This clone may be a read error of a much larger clone one base away. The V and J genes are TRBV7-3 and TRBJ2-1, with 9 bases aligning to TRBD2. V trimming: 4 bases; J trimming: 9 bases; junction bases outside the gene matches: 7. The germline V gene encodes CDR1 SGHTA and CDR2 FQGTGA. The CDR3 runs 14 residues. CDR3 DNA: TGTGCCAGCAGCTCCGGGACTAGCCGTGGTGAGCAGTTCTTC. Its translation is CASSSGTSRGEQFF. Full variable domain (rest looked up from reference TRBV7-3 and TRBJ2-1): GAGVSQTPSNKVTEKGKYVELRCDPISGHTALYWYRQSLGQGPEFLIYFQGTGAADDSGLPNDRFFAVRPEGSVSTLKIQRTERGDSAVYLCASSSGTSRGEQFFGPGTRLTVL.

This clonotype was seen a single time. This could be a read error, since a much larger clone is one nucleotide away. The rearrangement uses TRBV29-1 and TRBJ1-2, with no clear D. The CDR3 runs to 12 residues. Germline V CDR1 and CDR2: SQVTM, ANQGSEA. CDR3 loop: CSVDGFVLGYAF. CDR3 coding DNA: TGCAGCGTAGACGGCTTTGTGCTGGGCTACGCCTTC.

Worth noting for this clonotype: This may arise from a read error, as a much more abundant clone is one base away. The chain uses TRBV6-1 and TRBJ1-1; D call uncertain. Per the germline V gene, CDR1 is MNHNS and CDR2 is SASEGT. This CDR3 contains 12 residues. The CDR3 region is CTSRIENTEAFF. As DNA, the CDR3 is TGTACCAGCAGGATTGAGAACACTGAAGCTTTCTTT.

This clonotype was observed many times. V usage is TRBV4-1 and J usage is TRBJ2-5, with D tentatively TRBD1 or TRBD2 (5 bases each). CDR1 is MGHRA, CDR2 YSYEKL, per germline. The germline V and J ends were trimmed by 0 bases and 5 bases, with 10 bases remaining between them. The CDR3 is made up of 14 amino acids. CDR3 bases: TGCGCCAGCAGCCAAGATGGGGGTTCGGAGACCCAGTACTTC. Its protein product is CASSQDGGSETQYF.

This clonotype came up a few times. This sequence joins TRBV6-6 and TRBJ1-6; 9 positions agree with TRBD1. Germline loops: CDR1 MNHNY, CDR2 SVGAGI (reference sequence). The CDR3 has 15 residues. The V and J ends lost 2 bases and 9 bases, in that order; junction bases with no gene match: 5. The CDR3 nucleotides are TGTGCCAGCAGTTACGTCCGGGACAGGGCTTCACCCCTCCACTTT. This codes for CASSYVRDRASPLHF.

This clonotype was recorded at least ten times. The J gene is TRBJ2-1, the V gene TRBV12-3 or TRBV12-4, with TRBD2 matching 13 bases. V gave up 7 bases and J gave up 9 bases; unmatched junction bases: 6. The CDR3 is 14 residues long. The CDR3 spells CASKLAGGPSEQFF. CDR3 in DNA: TGTGCCAGCAAACTAGCGGGGGGGCCTAGTGAGCAGTTCTTC.

As to this clonotype: A much larger clone lies one base from this, so it may be a read error. The J gene is TRBJ2-5, the V gene TRBV12-3 or TRBV12-4; 12 bases align to TRBD2. This CDR3 is built from 15 residues. Trimming took 3 bases from V and 11 from J; bases not matched to a gene: 10. The CDR3 protein is CASSFGLAGGVEQYF. Here the CDR3 DNA reads TGTGCCAGCAGTTTCGGTCTAGCGGGGGGGGTTGAGCAGTACTTC.

In regard to this clonotype: A much larger clone lies a single base off, so this may be a read error. The chain has TRBV29-1 and TRBJ1-1; D uncertain. Germline V gene data show CDR1 as SQVTM and CDR2 as ANQGSEA. This CDR3 region has 13 residues. The CDR3 sequence: CSVSSRMNTKAFF. The CDR3 DNA is TGCAGCGTTAGTAGTCGGATGAACACTAAAGCTTTCTTT.

In the case of this clonotype: This could be a read error, since a much larger clone is one nucleotide away. V and J are TRBV27 and TRBJ2-1; 9 bases fit TRBD1. CDR3 length: 17 amino acids. CDR1 is MNHEY and CDR2 is SMNVEV in the germline V gene (reference sequence). With 3 bases clipped from V and 10 bases from J, the junction kept 16 bases outside the gene matches. The CDR3 here is CASSFLTGTGLSYEQFF. The CDR3 nucleotides read TGTGCCAGCAGTTTCCTAACGGGGACAGGGCTCTCCTACGAGCAGTTCTTC.

This clonotype was recorded at least ten times. CDR3 residues: CASSLVRTGGVYEQYF. The CDR3 bases are TGTGCCAGCAGCTTAGTTAGGACAGGGGGCGTCTACGAGCAGTACTTC. The chain couples TRBV11-2 to TRBJ2-7; 11 positions agree with TRBD1. The CDR3 sequence is 16 residues long. The ends lost 1 base at V and 3 bases at J; junction bases unmatched: 5. Germline loops: CDR1 SGHAT, CDR2 FQNNGV.

The rearrangement joins TRBV6-1 to TRBJ1-1, with TRBD1 matching over 8 bases. This CDR3 region has 16 residues. Germline assignment: CDR1 MNHNS and CDR2 SASEGT. V lost 4 bases and J lost 0; bases outside the gene matches: 7. CDR3 nucleotide sequence: TGTGCCAGCAGTGGCGGACAGGGACATATGAACACTGAAGCTTTCTTT. Translated, it gives CASSGGQGHMNTEAFF.

This clonotype was recorded many times. The genes are TRBV12-3 or TRBV12-4 and TRBJ2-3, with 8 bases matching TRBD2. The CDR3 has 17 residues. V lost 2 bases to trimming and J lost 0 bases; unmatched junction nucleotides: 7. The CDR3 loop is CASSLRRSGGSTDTQYF. The DNA for the CDR3 is TGTGCCAGCAGTTTACGCCGGTCGGGGGGGAGCACAGATACGCAGTATTTT.

This clonotype was seen many times. The chain employs TRBV6-1 and TRBJ1-2; unclear D gene. Trimming shortened V by 5 bases and J by 2 bases, and 9 bases separated the two germline ends. Germline V gene sequence: CDR1 MNHNS, CDR2 SASEGT. The CDR3 extends over 13 amino acids. The CDR3 region is CASSPAVNYGYTF. CDR3 sequence (DNA): TGTGCCAGCAGTCCGGCGGTGAACTATGGCTACACCTTC.

This clonotype has at least ten counts. This chain links TRBV4-3 with TRBJ2-1, with TRBD2 matching 9 bases. Germline assignment: CDR1 LGHNA and CDR2 YSLEER. The V gene end was trimmed by 4 bases and the J gene end by 8 bases; junction bases not matched to a gene: 12. The CDR3 length is 16 residues. The CDR3: CASSRDLSGGSDEQFF. CDR3 bases: TGCGCCAGCAGCCGAGACCTTAGCGGGGGAAGTGATGAGCAGTTCTTC.

The chain is built from TRBV11-2 and TRBJ1-1; 8 nucleotides align to TRBD1. CDR3 length: 15 residues. Losses at the gene ends were 6 bases for V and 0 bases for J; bases not matched to a gene: 6. The germline V gene encodes CDR1 SGHAT and CDR2 FQNNGV. Here the CDR3 DNA reads TGTGCCAGCAGAGGACAGGGATTTGTGAACACTGAAGCTTTCTTT. Amino acids: CASRGQGFVNTEAFF.

This clonotype was seen more than once but under ten times. The chain couples TRBV7-6 to TRBJ1-5, with D perhaps matching TRBD1 (5 bases). The CDR3 extends over 16 amino acids. Germline V lookup: CDR1 SGHVS, CDR2 FNYEAQ. Trimming took 1 base from V and 2 from J, leaving 12 bases between them. CDR3 DNA: TGTGCCAGCAGCTTAGTATCCGGGGGACGCAATCAGCCCCAGCATTTT. Protein sequence: CASSLVSGGRNQPQHF.

There are a few counts of this clonotype. This rearrangement joins TRBV6-2 or TRBV6-3 to TRBJ1-1, with 8 bases that match TRBD1. CDR1 MNHEY and CDR2 SVGEGT come from the germline V gene. The CDR3 runs to 15 residues. Trimming took 6 bases from V and 8 from J; bases not matched to a gene: 14. CDR3 in amino acids: CASRNPRTGTTEAFF. In DNA form, the CDR3 reads TGTGCCAGCAGGAATCCTCGGACAGGGACAACCGAAGCTTTCTTT.

The sample holds many counts of this clonotype. The chain couples TRBV15 to TRBJ1-2, with 7 bases fitting TRBD1. Looked up from germline, CDR1 is LNHNV and CDR2 is YYDKDF (reference sequence). The length of the CDR3 is 15 residues. V trimming: 4 bases; J trimming: 13 bases; junction bases outside the gene matches: 18. Here the CDR3 DNA reads TGTGCCACCAGCACCAGGCTGACAGGGAAGGAGGGCGTCACCTTC. Its translation: CATSTRLTGKEGVTF.

Remarks on this clonotype: A much larger clone lies one base from this, so it may be a read error. The gene calls are TRBV5-6 and TRBJ1-5; no clear D gene. V lost 1 base, J lost 6 bases, and 11 bases lay in between. Germline V gene data show CDR1 as SGHDT and CDR2 as YYEEEE. This CDR3 region has 14 residues. The chain's CDR3 is CASSLRAGRQPQHF. DNA for the CDR3: TGTGCCAGCAGCTTGCGGGCAGGTCGTCAGCCCCAGCATTTT.

The V and J genes are TRBV4-1 and TRBJ2-1; 10 bases match TRBD2. CDR1 is MGHRA and CDR2 is YSYEKL in the germline V gene. The CDR3 is 19 residues long. Trimming removed 4 bases from V and 4 bases from J; junction bases left unmatched: 16. In DNA form, the CDR3 reads TGCGCCAGCAGCCTCGCCTTTAGCGGGGGGTCTAGCTCTTACAATGAGCAGTTCTTC. Translation gives CASSLAFSGGSSSYNEQFF.

In the case of this clonotype: A read error may be the cause here, since a much bigger clone is one base away. V and J are TRBV5-1 and TRBJ1-4, with a weak D call TRBD1 (5 bases). Germline CDR1 and CDR2: SGHRS and YFSETQ. The CDR3 sequence is 16 residues long. Here the CDR3 reads CVSSLALDMANEKLFF. The CDR3 DNA sequence: TGCGTCAGCAGCTTGGCCTTGGACATGGCTAATGAAAAACTGTTTTTT.

A remark on this clonotype: Possible read error: a much larger clone is one base away. The chain recombines TRBV12-3 or TRBV12-4 with TRBJ2-1; 7 bases align to TRBD1. V gave up 1 base and J gave up 13 bases; unmatched junction bases: 16. This CDR3 is 16 amino acids long. In DNA form, the CDR3 reads TGTGCCAGCAGTTTAGAAGCGACAGGGCTAGGCGTGACCCAGTTCTTC. Its protein is CASSLEATGLGVTQFF.

The rearrangement joins TRBV28 to TRBJ1-1; TRBD1 might be the D (5 bases). The CDR3 covers 14 residues. V lost 6 bases and J lost 1, with 12 bases in between. From germline, CDR1 is MDHEN and CDR2 SYDVKM. The CDR3 coding sequence is TGTGCCAGCAGGGGGACGTCGAGGAACACTGAAGCTTTCTTT. Residues: CASRGTSRNTEAFF. Full variable domain (rest looked up from reference TRBV28 and TRBJ1-1): DVKVTQSSRYLVKRTGEKVFLECVQDMDHENMFWYRQDPGLGLRLIYFSYDVKMKEKGDIPEGYSVSREKKERFSLILESASTNQTSMYLCASRGTSRNTEAFFGQGTRLTVV.

This clonotype was counted a few times. V gene TRBV12-3 or TRBV12-4 combines with J gene TRBJ1-6; no firm D call. V gave up 1 base and J gave up 0 bases, with 10 bases separating them. CDR3 length equals 17 residues. The CDR3 DNA is TGTGCCAGCAGTTTAGGGCTTACCAGCTCCTATAATTCACCCCTCCACTTT. The encoded protein is CASSLGLTSSYNSPLHF.

The chain has TRBV6-5 and TRBJ2-7, with D possibly matching TRBD1 (5 bases). This CDR3 comprises 14 residues. The ends were cut back, 6 bases at V and 7 bases at J, with 19 bases in the middle. Germline CDR1 is MNHEY and CDR2 is SVGAGI. Here the CDR3 reads CASRGQVSYNEQYF. DNA for the CDR3: TGTGCCAGCAGAGGACAAGTCTCCTACAATGAGCAGTACTTC.

This clonotype has only a few counts. The chain employs TRBV12-5 and TRBJ1-1; D gene ambiguous. The germline CDR1 and CDR2 sequences are LGHNT and FRNRAP. The ends were cut back, 2 bases at V and 0 bases at J, with 13 bases in the middle. The CDR3 is made up of 16 amino acids. CDR3: CASGLYDGRLNTEAFF. For the CDR3, the DNA is TGTGCTAGTGGTTTGTATGATGGCCGACTGAACACTGAAGCTTTCTTT.